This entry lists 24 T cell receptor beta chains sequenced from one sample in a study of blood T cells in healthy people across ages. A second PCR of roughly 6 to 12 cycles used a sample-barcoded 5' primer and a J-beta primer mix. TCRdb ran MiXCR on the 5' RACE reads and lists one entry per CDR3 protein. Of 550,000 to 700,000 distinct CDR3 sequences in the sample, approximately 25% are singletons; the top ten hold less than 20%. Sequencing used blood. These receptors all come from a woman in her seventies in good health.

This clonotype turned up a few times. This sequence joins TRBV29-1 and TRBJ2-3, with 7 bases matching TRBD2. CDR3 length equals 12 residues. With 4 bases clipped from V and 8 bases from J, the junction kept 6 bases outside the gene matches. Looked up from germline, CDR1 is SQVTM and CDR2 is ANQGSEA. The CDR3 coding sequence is TGCAGCGTTGCCCAGGTAGCGGGTACGCAGTATTTT. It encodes CSVAQVAGTQYF.

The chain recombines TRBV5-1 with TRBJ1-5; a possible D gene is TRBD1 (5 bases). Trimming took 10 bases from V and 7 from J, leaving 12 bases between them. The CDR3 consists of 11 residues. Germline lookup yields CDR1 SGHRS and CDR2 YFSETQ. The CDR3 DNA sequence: TGCGCCTCCGCAGGGTACCAGCCCCAGCATTTT. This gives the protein CASAGYQPQHF.

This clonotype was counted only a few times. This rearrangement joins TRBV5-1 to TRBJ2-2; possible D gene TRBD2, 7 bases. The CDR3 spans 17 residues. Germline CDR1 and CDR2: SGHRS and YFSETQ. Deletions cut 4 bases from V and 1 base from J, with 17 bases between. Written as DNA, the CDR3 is TGCGCCAGCAGCCCCCAAGGAGGGGGGGAGAACACCGGGGAGCTGTTTTTT. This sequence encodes CASSPQGGGENTGELFF.

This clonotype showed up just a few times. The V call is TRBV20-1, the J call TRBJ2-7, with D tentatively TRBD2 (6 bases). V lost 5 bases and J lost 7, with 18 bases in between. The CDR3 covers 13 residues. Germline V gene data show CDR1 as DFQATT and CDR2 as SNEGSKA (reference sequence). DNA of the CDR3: TGCAGTGCTCTTTTAAATGGGGCGGGGGAGCAGTACTTC. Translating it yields CSALLNGAGEQYF.

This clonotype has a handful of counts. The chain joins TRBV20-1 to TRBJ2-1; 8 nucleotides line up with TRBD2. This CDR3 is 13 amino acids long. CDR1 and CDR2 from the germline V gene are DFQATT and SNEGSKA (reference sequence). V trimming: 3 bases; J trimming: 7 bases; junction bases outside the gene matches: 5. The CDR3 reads CSASGGAVNEQFF. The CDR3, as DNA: TGCAGTGCTAGCGGGGGGGCAGTGAATGAGCAGTTCTTC.

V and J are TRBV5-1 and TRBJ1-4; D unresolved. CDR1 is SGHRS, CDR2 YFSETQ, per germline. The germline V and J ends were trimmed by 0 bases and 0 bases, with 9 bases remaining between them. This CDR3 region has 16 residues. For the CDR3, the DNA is TGCGCCAGCAGCTTGGTTGGGCCCGCAACTAATGAAAAACTGTTTTTT. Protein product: CASSLVGPATNEKLFF.

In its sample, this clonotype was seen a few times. The CDR3 nucleotides read TGTGCCAGCAGTTCGGACGGGAGCACAGATACGCAGTATTTT. Amino acids: CASSSDGSTDTQYF. The chain is built from TRBV7-2 and TRBJ2-3; no clear D gene. V was clipped by 6 bases and J by 0 bases, with 10 bases between them. The CDR3 extends over 14 amino acids. The germline V gene encodes CDR1 SGHTA and CDR2 FQGNSA.

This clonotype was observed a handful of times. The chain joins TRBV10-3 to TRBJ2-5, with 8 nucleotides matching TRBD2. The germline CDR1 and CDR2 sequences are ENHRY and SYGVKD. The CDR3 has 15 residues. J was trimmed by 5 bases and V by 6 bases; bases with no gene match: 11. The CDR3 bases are TGTGCCATCAGATCAGGAACGGGGGGGCTGGAGACCCAGTACTTC. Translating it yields CAIRSGTGGLETQYF.

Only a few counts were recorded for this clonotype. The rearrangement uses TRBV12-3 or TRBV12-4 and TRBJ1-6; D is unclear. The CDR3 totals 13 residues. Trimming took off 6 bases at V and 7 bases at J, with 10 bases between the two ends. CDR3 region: CASRNVRNSPLHF. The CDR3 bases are TGTGCCAGCAGAAATGTGCGGAATTCACCCCTCCACTTT.

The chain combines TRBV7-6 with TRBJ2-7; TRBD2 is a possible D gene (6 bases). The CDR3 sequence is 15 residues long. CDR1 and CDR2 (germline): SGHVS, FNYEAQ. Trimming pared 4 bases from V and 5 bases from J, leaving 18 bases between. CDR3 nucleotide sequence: TGTGCCAGCAGCTCTCGACTAGGCAGTACGGACGAGCAGTACTTC. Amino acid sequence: CASSSRLGSTDEQYF.

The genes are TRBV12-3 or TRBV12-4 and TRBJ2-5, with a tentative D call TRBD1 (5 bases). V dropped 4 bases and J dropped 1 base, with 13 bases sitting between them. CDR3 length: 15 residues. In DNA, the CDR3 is TGTGCCAGCAGTTCCTCGGACATCTCCCAAGAGACCCAGTACTTC. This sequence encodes CASSSSDISQETQYF.

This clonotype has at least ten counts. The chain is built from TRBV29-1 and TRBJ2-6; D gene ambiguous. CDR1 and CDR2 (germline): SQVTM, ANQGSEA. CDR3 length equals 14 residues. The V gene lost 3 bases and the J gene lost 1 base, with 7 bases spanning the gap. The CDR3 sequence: CSVEEQSGANVLTF. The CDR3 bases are TGCAGCGTTGAGGAGCAATCTGGGGCCAACGTCCTGACTTTC.

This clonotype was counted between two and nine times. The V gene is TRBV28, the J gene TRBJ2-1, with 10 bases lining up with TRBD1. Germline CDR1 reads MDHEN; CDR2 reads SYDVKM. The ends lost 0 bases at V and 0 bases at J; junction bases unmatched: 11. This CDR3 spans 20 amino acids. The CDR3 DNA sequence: TGTGCCAGCAGTTTATGGATGGGACAGGGGCTCAAGAGCTCCTACAATGAGCAGTTCTTC. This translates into CASSLWMGQGLKSSYNEQFF.

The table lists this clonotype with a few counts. The CDR3 sequence: CASSYSQGRGYGYTF. CDR3 DNA: TGTGCCAGCAGTTACTCGCAGGGGCGTGGGTATGGCTACACCTTC. V and J are TRBV6-5 and TRBJ1-2, with D possibly matching TRBD1 (6 bases). The CDR3 extends over 15 amino acids. Germline lookup yields CDR1 MNHEY and CDR2 SVGAGI. The V and J ends lost 0 bases and 5 bases respectively, with 13 bases between them.

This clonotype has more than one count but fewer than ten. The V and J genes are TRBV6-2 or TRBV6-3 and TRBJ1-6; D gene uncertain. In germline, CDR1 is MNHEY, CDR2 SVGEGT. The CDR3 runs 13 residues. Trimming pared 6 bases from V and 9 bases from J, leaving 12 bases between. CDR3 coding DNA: TGTGCCAGCAGACCGACATGGAGTTCACCCCTCCACTTT. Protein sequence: CASRPTWSSPLHF.

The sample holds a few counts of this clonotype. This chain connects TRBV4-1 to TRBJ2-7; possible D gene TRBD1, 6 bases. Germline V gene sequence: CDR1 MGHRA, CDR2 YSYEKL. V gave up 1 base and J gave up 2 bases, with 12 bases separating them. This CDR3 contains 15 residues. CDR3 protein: CASSQVSGQTYEQYF. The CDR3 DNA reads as TGCGCCAGCAGCCAAGTCTCCGGACAGACCTACGAGCAGTACTTC.

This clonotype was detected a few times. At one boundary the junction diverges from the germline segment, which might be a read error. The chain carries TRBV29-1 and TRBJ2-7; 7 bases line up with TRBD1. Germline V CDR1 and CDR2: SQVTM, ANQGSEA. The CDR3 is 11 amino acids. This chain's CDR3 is CSVGQIYGQYF. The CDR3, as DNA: TGCAGCGTGGGACAGATCTACGGGCAGTACTTC.

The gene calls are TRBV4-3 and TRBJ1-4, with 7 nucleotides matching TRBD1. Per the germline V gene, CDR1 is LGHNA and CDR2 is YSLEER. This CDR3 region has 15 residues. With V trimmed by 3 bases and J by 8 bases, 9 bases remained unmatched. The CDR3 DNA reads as TGCGCCAGCAGCCAGGCAGGAGCAGGGGGAGAAAAACTGTTTTTT. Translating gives CASSQAGAGGEKLFF.

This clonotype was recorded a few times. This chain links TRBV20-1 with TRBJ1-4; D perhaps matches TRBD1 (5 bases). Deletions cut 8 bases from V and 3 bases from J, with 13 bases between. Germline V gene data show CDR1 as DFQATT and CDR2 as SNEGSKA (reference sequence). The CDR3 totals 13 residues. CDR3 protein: CSPKGESNEKLFF. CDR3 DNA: TGCAGTCCAAAAGGGGAATCTAATGAAAAACTGTTTTTT.

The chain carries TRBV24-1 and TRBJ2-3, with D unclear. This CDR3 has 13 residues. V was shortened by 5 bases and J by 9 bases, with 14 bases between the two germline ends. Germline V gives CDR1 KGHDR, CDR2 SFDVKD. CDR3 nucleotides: TGTGCCACCAGTGTCCTGACTGGCGGAACGCAGTATTTT. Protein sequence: CATSVLTGGTQYF.

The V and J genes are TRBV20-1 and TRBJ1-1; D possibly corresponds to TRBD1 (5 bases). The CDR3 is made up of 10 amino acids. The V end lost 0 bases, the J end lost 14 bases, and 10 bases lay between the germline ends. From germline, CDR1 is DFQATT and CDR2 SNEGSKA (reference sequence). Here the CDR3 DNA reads TGCAGTGCTAGAGAAGGAGGGGTGTTCTTT. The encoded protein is CSAREGGVFF.

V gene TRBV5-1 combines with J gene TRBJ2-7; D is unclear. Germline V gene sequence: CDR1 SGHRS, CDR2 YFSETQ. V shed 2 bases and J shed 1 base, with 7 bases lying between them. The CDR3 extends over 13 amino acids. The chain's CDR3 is CASSLKESYEQYF. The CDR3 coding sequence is TGCGCCAGCAGCTTAAAGGAATCCTACGAGCAGTACTTC.

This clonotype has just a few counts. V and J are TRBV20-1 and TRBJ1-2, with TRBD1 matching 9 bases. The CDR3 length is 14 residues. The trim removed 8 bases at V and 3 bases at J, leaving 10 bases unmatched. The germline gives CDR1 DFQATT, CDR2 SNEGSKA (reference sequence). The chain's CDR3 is CSIQQGQGYYGYTF. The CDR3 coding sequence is TGCAGTATACAGCAGGGACAGGGTTACTATGGCTACACCTTC.

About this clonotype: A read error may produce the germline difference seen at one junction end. CDR3 amino acids: CAGSPRQGTGELFF. The CDR3, as DNA: TGTGCCGGCAGCCCGAGACAGGGGACCGGGGAGCTGTTTTTT. The rearrangement links TRBV7-2 to TRBJ2-2; 8 bases are shared with TRBD1. The germline gives CDR1 SGHTA, CDR2 FQGNSA. There are 14 residues in the CDR3.